Below, 14 T cell receptor beta chains from the same sample are listed, as sequenced in a study of blood T cell repertoires in COVID-19. TCRdb's copy holds only in-frame clones and misses some; the assay was immunoSEQ multiplex PCR. The sample holds tens of thousands of clones, roughly 90% seen once. The sequenced sample consisted of peripheral blood. The origin of the receptors is a human donor in a cohort sampled during active COVID-19.

The rearrangement joins TRBV6-5 to TRBJ2-7, with 10 bases matching TRBD1. Germline V gene lookup returns CDR1 MNHEY and CDR2 SVGAGI. V trimming: 2 bases; J trimming: 3 bases; junction bases outside the gene matches: 1. This CDR3 contains 14 residues. CDR3 region: CASSYGDRGYEQYF. The CDR3 DNA reads TGTGCCAGCAGTTACGGGGACAGGGGCTACGAGCAGTACTTC.

The DNA for the CDR3 is TGTGCCATCAAGGCCCTAGCGGGGTTCGGCAGCACAGATACGCAGTATTTT. Encoded protein: CAIKALAGFGSTDTQYF. The rearrangement uses TRBV10-3 and TRBJ2-3; 9 nucleotides agree with TRBD2. Germline V gives CDR1 ENHRY, CDR2 SYGVKD. V lost 7 bases and J lost 0; bases outside the gene matches: 11. The length of the CDR3 is 17 residues.

Only a few counts were recorded for this clone. V and J are TRBV5-4 and TRBJ2-2; D uncertain. With 2 bases removed from V and 0 bases from J, the gap between germline ends came to 5 bases. CDR3 size: 14 residues. The germline gives CDR1 SGHNT, CDR2 YYREEE (reference sequence). DNA for the CDR3: TGTGCCAGCAGCTTTACAGCGAACACCGGGGAGCTGTTTTTT. Its translation: CASSFTANTGELFF.

The V and J genes are TRBV19 and TRBJ1-5, with TRBD1 as a possible D gene (5 bases). The CDR3 is made up of 20 amino acids. Germline V gives CDR1 LNHDA, CDR2 SQIVND (reference sequence). V lost 0 bases, J lost 1 base, and 22 bases lay in between. This CDR3 reads CASSIDRGDGTYLSNQPQHF. The CDR3 DNA follows: TGTGCCAGTAGTATAGATCGGGGGGACGGAACCTACTTGAGCAATCAGCCCCAGCATTTT.

V is TRBV29-1 and J is TRBJ2-1, with a weak D call TRBD1 (6 bases). Trimming took off 6 bases at V and 5 bases at J, with 26 bases between the two ends. Germline V gene sequence: CDR1 SQVTM, CDR2 ANQGSEA. This CDR3 contains 17 residues. CDR3: CSVARSGAGTWDNEQFF. The CDR3 DNA is TGCAGCGTCGCCCGCTCAGGGGCCGGGACATGGGACAATGAGCAGTTCTTC.

The sample holds one count of this clone. The chain is built from TRBV11-2 and TRBJ2-1, with 11 bases identical to TRBD2. The length of the CDR3 is 16 residues. Germline V gene lookup returns CDR1 SGHAT and CDR2 FQNNGV. J lost 7 bases, V lost 1 base, and 6 bases had no gene match. The CDR3 here is CASSLAPLAGGNEQFF. The DNA of the CDR3 is TGTGCCAGCAGCTTAGCGCCGCTAGCGGGAGGTAATGAGCAGTTCTTC.

The chain combines TRBV27 with TRBJ1-2; 7 nucleotides agree with TRBD1. CDR3 length: 14 residues. The V gene's germline CDR1 is MNHEY and CDR2 SMNVEV (reference sequence). The J segment lost 6 bases and the V segment lost 7 bases, leaving 11 bases of the junction unmatched. CDR3 region: CASTSPTGLDGYTF. CDR3 in DNA: TGTGCCAGCACCTCTCCGACAGGGCTAGATGGCTACACCTTC.

The J gene is TRBJ2-1, the V gene TRBV2, with 7 bases lining up with TRBD2. The J segment lost 7 bases and the V segment lost 2 bases, leaving 11 bases of the junction unmatched. The CDR3 extends over 16 amino acids. CDR1 is SNHLY, CDR2 FYNNEI, per germline. CDR3 loop: CASSELGLARGNEQFF. Written as DNA, the CDR3 is TGTGCCAGCAGTGAATTGGGTTTAGCGCGGGGGAATGAGCAGTTCTTC.

In its sample, this clone was seen a few times. This CDR3 is also generated by other DNA sequences in the sample. V is TRBV10-2 and J is TRBJ2-1; 13 bases line up with TRBD2. Germline V CDR1 and CDR2: WSHSY, SAAADI. The CDR3 totals 15 residues. Losses at the gene ends were 6 bases for V and 3 bases for J; bases not matched to a gene: 2. The CDR3 bases are TGCGCCAGCAGGGGACTAGCGGGATTCTACAATGAGCAGTTCTTC. This encodes CASRGLAGFYNEQFF.

This sequence joins TRBV11-2 and TRBJ2-2; a possible D gene is TRBD1 (5 bases). Germline-derived CDR1 and CDR2 are SGHAT and FQNNGV. Trimming cost V 7 bases and J 8 bases, with 23 bases left between them. The CDR3 consists of 16 residues. The CDR3 bases are TGTGCCAGCAAAAACGGCTTGAACAGGATTTCGGGGGAGCTGTTTTTT. Encoded protein: CASKNGLNRISGELFF.

This clone has just one count. V and J are TRBV18 and TRBJ2-3; TRBD2 aligns across 15 bases. Germline trimming cut 1 base from V and 2 bases from J; bases unmatched to any gene: 7. The V gene's germline CDR1 is KGHSH and CDR2 LQKENI. The length of the CDR3 is 19 residues. Written as DNA, the CDR3 is TGTGCCAGCTCACCACGGGGACTAGCGGGAGGCTCACACACAGATACGCAGTATTTT. Translated: CASSPRGLAGGSHTDTQYF.

The chain carries TRBV3-1 (or the pseudogene TRBV3-2) and TRBJ2-3; 8 bases are a match to TRBD2. CDR3 length: 15 residues. Germline CDR1 is LGHDT and CDR2 is YNNKEL (reference sequence). V lost 1 base, J lost 4 bases, and 4 bases stayed unmatched. CDR3 nucleotides: TGTGCCAGCAGCCAAGGGGGACTAGAGGCAGATACGCAGTATTTT. This translates into CASSQGGLEADTQYF.

V and J are TRBV28 and TRBJ1-4, with D possibly matching TRBD1 (5 bases). V lost 6 bases and J lost 2, with 13 bases in between. Germline-derived CDR1 and CDR2 are MDHEN and SYDVKM. The CDR3 length is 15 residues. The CDR3 is CASRYPGGTNEKLFF. DNA of the CDR3: TGTGCCAGCAGGTACCCGGGGGGGACTAATGAAAAACTGTTTTTT.

This rearrangement joins TRBV7-9 to TRBJ1-1; D gene unclear. CDR1 is SEHNR, CDR2 FQNEAQ, per germline (reference sequence). This CDR3 has 12 residues. V gave up 1 base and J gave up 3 bases, with 3 bases separating them. CDR3 DNA sequence: TGTGCCAGCAGCTTAGTCGACACTGAAGCTTTCTTT. Encoded protein: CASSLVDTEAFF.